The 32 T cell receptor beta chains listed next were all sequenced from one sample in a study of human T cells and chemical hapten exposure. TCRdb re-called the RACE reads through MiXCR, storing one row per CDR3 protein. The sample includes around 130,000 distinct CDR3 sequences, about 9.4% of them seen just once. Time point described: healthy volunteer bleed at 2 weeks. Unfractionated whole blood was the source from which total RNA was extracted. Sequencing was done on a sample of whole blood. These receptors all stem from a male donor in good health. Some clones in this sample may be carry-over from other donors' samples.

This clonotype showed up many times. The chain uses TRBV6-2 or TRBV6-3 and TRBJ2-1; 14 positions agree with TRBD2. Germline trimming cut 0 bases from V and 3 bases from J; bases unmatched to any gene: 4. This CDR3 has 18 amino acids. Germline V lookup: CDR1 MNHEY, CDR2 SVGEGT. In DNA form, the CDR3 reads TGTGCCAGCAGTTACTCCCGGACTAGCGGGGGGTTCTACAATGAGCAGTTCTTC. It translates to CASSYSRTSGGFYNEQFF.

At least ten counts were recorded for this clonotype. This chain joins TRBV6-6 and TRBJ1-1; a weak D match, TRBD1 (5 bases). Trimming took 2 bases from V and 8 from J, leaving 15 bases between them. Germline V gene lookup returns CDR1 MNHNY and CDR2 SVGAGI (reference sequence). The CDR3 consists of 14 residues. CDR3 nucleotide sequence: TGTGCCAGCAGTTACCCCTCTAGCGGGACGGAAGCTTTCTTT. This encodes CASSYPSSGTEAFF.

The table lists this clonotype with many counts. The chain uses TRBV4-1 and TRBJ2-3, with TRBD2 identical over 16 bases. Per germline, CDR1 MGHRA and CDR2 YSYEKL. This CDR3 is 18 amino acids long. J was trimmed by 5 bases and V by 4 bases; bases with no gene match: 9. This chain's CDR3 is CASSLPGTSGRAKDTQYF. The CDR3 DNA is TGCGCCAGCAGCCTCCCCGGGACTAGCGGGAGGGCCAAAGATACGCAGTATTTT.

This clonotype has a handful of counts. The chain carries TRBV12-5 and TRBJ2-7; D is unclear. The germline CDR1 and CDR2 sequences are LGHNT and FRNRAP. V shed 1 base and J shed 4 bases, with 11 bases lying between them. This CDR3 is built from 14 residues. The CDR3 DNA sequence: TGTGCTAGTGGTTTGGATGCCGTATTGTACGAGCAGTACTTC. It codes for CASGLDAVLYEQYF.

This clonotype appeared a few times. V is TRBV7-9 and J is TRBJ2-3; 9 bases fit TRBD2. The germline V gene has CDR1 SEHNR and CDR2 FQNEAQ (reference sequence). V shed 1 base and J 5 bases; nucleotides not matched to a gene: 10. The CDR3 is made up of 17 amino acids. The CDR3 DNA is TGTGCCAGCAGCTTAGGGTGGCGGGAGGGCCGCGGAGATACGCAGTATTTT. Its protein is CASSLGWREGRGDTQYF.

This clonotype showed up just a few times. The chain links TRBV7-9 to TRBJ2-5, with 7 bases matching TRBD1. V shed 5 bases, J shed 5 bases, and the junction held 5 bases outside the gene matches. The germline V gene has CDR1 SEHNR and CDR2 FQNEAQ (reference sequence). CDR3 length: 13 amino acids. CDR3 nucleotides: TGTGCCAGCAGCACAGGGGTTGGGGAGACCCAGTACTTC. As protein: CASSTGVGETQYF.

The rearrangement links TRBV12-3 or TRBV12-4 to TRBJ2-7; 7 bases are a match to TRBD1. Unmatched junction bases numbered 7, after V lost 5 bases and J lost 3 bases. This CDR3 spans 14 amino acids. The CDR3 DNA reads TGTGCCAGCAGTGCTCTGGGACAGAGCTACGAGCAGTACTTC. Translated, it gives CASSALGQSYEQYF.

The chain joins TRBV2 to TRBJ2-1, with TRBD1 matching over 8 bases. V dropped 5 bases and J dropped 7; count of bases not matched to a gene: 13. In germline, CDR1 is SNHLY, CDR2 FYNNEI. The CDR3 is 16 residues long. For the CDR3, the DNA is TGTGCCAGCAGTTTAGGGACACAGGGGGATGTAAATGAGCAGTTCTTC. Amino acids: CASSLGTQGDVNEQFF.

This clonotype occurred many times. The chain carries TRBV12-3 or TRBV12-4 and TRBJ1-5; D might be TRBD1 (5 bases). This CDR3 region has 16 residues. Trimming cost V 2 bases and J 0 bases, with 11 bases left between them. The CDR3 DNA reads TGTGCCAGCAGTTTATGGGGGGAAGATAGCAATCAGCCCCAGCATTTT. Encoded protein: CASSLWGEDSNQPQHF.

This chain joins TRBV15 and TRBJ2-1, with 13 bases aligning to TRBD2. The CDR3 spans 17 residues. Trimming cost V 0 bases and J 6 bases; bases outside gene matches: 5. The germline V gene has CDR1 LNHNV and CDR2 YYDKDF (reference sequence). Written as DNA, the CDR3 is TGTGCCACCAGCAGAGATTCGGGACTAGCGGGAAGCAATGAGCAGTTCTTC. Translation: CATSRDSGLAGSNEQFF.

The sample holds many counts of this clonotype. In nucleotides, the CDR3 is TGCAGCGTTGAAATCGCGCGGGGGAGCACAGATACGCAGTATTTT. Encoded protein: CSVEIARGSTDTQYF. J is TRBJ2-3 and V is TRBV29-1; 7 bases agree with TRBD2. Losses at the gene ends were 2 bases for V and 0 bases for J; bases not matched to a gene: 5. Germline lookup yields CDR1 SQVTM and CDR2 ANQGSEA. The CDR3 consists of 15 residues.

This chain joins TRBV6-6 and TRBJ1-2; D is uncertain. The CDR3 is 15 residues long. Trimming took 5 bases from V and 5 from J, leaving 18 bases between them. From germline, CDR1 is MNHNY and CDR2 SVGAGI (reference sequence). CDR3 amino acids: CASSHQAETGYGYTF. The CDR3 DNA reads TGTGCCAGCAGTCACCAGGCGGAAACGGGGTATGGCTACACCTTC.

This chain's CDR3 is CASSQGQGINSPLHF. The CDR3 region has the DNA TGTGCCAGCAGCCAAGGGCAGGGGATCAATTCACCCCTCCACTTT. V is TRBV3-1 and J is TRBJ1-6, with D tentatively TRBD1 (6 bases). CDR1 is LGHDT, CDR2 YNNKEL, per germline (reference sequence). V was pared by 1 base and J by 7 bases, with 11 bases between. The CDR3 length is 15 residues.

This clonotype was seen ten or more times. The rearrangement uses TRBV5-1 and TRBJ1-2; D not certain. V was shortened by 1 base and J by 6 bases, with 10 bases between the two germline ends. Germline CDR1 SGHRS, CDR2 YFSETQ. The CDR3 is 13 residues long. CDR3 sequence reads: CASSLLASDGYTF. In DNA form, the CDR3 reads TGCGCCAGCAGCTTGCTAGCCTCCGATGGCTACACCTTC.

This clonotype has at least ten counts. This chain joins TRBV7-9 and TRBJ1-1, with D tentatively TRBD1 (5 bases). The germline CDR1 and CDR2 sequences are SEHNR and FQNEAQ (reference sequence). Trimming stripped 8 bases from V and 1 base from J, with 14 bases between. The CDR3 consists of 14 residues. The CDR3 is CASQGSGGNTEAFF. CDR3 bases: TGTGCCAGCCAGGGTTCCGGCGGGAACACTGAAGCTTTCTTT. The complete variable domain, with remaining parts taken from reference TRBV7-9 and TRBJ1-1, reads DTGVSQNPRHKITKRGQNVTFRCDPISEHNRLYWYRQTLGQGPEFLTYFQNEAQLEKSRLLSDRFSAERPKGSFSTLEIQRTEQGDSAMYLCASQGSGGNTEAFFGQGTRLTVV.

Many counts were recorded for this clonotype. This chain connects TRBV7-2 to TRBJ1-2; D gene ambiguous. The CDR3 covers 13 residues. CDR1 and CDR2 (germline): SGHTA, FQGNSA. Trimming removed 5 bases from V and 0 bases from J, with 7 bases in between. CDR3 sequence: CASSGSANYGYTF. Written as DNA, the CDR3 is TGTGCCAGCAGCGGGTCGGCTAACTATGGCTACACCTTC.

This clonotype occurred many times. The rearrangement links TRBV29-1 to TRBJ2-1; D may be TRBD2 (5 bases). The CDR3 covers 11 residues. Germline lookup yields CDR1 SQVTM and CDR2 ANQGSEA. V was pared by 7 bases and J by 10 bases, with 14 bases between. CDR3 residues: CSAPESGEQFF. The CDR3 DNA follows: TGCAGCGCCCCAGAGTCGGGGGAGCAGTTCTTC.

This clonotype turned up a few times. V usage is TRBV25-1 and J usage is TRBJ2-7, with D unclear. V dropped 3 bases and J dropped 6 bases, with 15 bases sitting between them. The CDR3 is 14 residues long. Germline assignment: CDR1 MGHDK and CDR2 SYGVNS. In DNA form, the CDR3 reads TGTGCCAGCAGTGACAGTATGGGCCTACGCGAGCAGTACTTC. Translating it yields CASSDSMGLREQYF.

This clonotype has a handful of counts. The chain carries TRBV12-3 or TRBV12-4 and TRBJ1-5; the D is unclear. The V and J ends lost 3 bases and 4 bases respectively, with 7 bases between them. CDR3 size: 13 residues. The CDR3 sequence is CASSFYGNQPQHF. CDR3 DNA: TGTGCCAGCAGTTTCTACGGAAATCAGCCCCAGCATTTT.

This CDR3 is CASNERGVEGTEAFF. CDR3 DNA: TGTGCCAGCAATGAAAGGGGAGTGGAGGGCACTGAAGCTTTCTTT. The chain combines TRBV12-3 or TRBV12-4 with TRBJ1-1; D might be TRBD1 (5 bases). This CDR3 contains 15 residues. V gave up 7 bases and J gave up 4 bases, with 19 bases separating them.

In this sample, this clonotype turned up many times. V is TRBV6-5 and J is TRBJ1-2; TRBD1 aligns across 8 bases. CDR1 and CDR2 (germline): MNHEY, SVGAGI. The CDR3 runs to 14 residues. V lost 6 bases to trimming and J lost 8 bases; unmatched junction nucleotides: 11. CDR3 residues: CASRPGQVLEGYTF. CDR3 in DNA: TGTGCCAGCAGACCGGGACAGGTGCTGGAAGGCTACACCTTC.

The CDR3 coding sequence is TGCAGTGCTCTCCGGGGGACTAGCGGGCCGGCGGGCAATGAGCAGTTCTTC. Translated: CSALRGTSGPAGNEQFF. The V call is TRBV20-1, the J call TRBJ2-1; 12 bases are a match to TRBD2. The germline gives CDR1 DFQATT, CDR2 SNEGSKA (reference sequence). This CDR3 region has 17 residues. V dropped 5 bases and J dropped 6; count of bases not matched to a gene: 14.

About this clonotype: One end of the junction varies from germline; a read error may be responsible. The chain uses TRBV5-1 and TRBJ2-1; D might be TRBD2 (5 bases). The CDR3 has 15 amino acids. Germline V gene lookup returns CDR1 SGHRS and CDR2 YFSETQ. For the CDR3, the DNA is TGCGCCAGCGGCTTGCTTCGCGGGCAGTTAAATGAGCAGTTCTTC. Translated, it gives CASGLLRGQLNEQFF.

There are a few counts of this clonotype. The rearrangement joins TRBV12-3 or TRBV12-4 to TRBJ1-1; no definite D call. CDR3 size: 16 residues. Between the trimmed V and J ends, which lost 4 bases and 5 bases, there was a span of 20 bases. CDR3 residues: CASSCCSRASGTEAFF. The CDR3 DNA reads as TGTGCCAGCAGTTGCTGTTCTAGGGCTAGTGGGACTGAAGCTTTCTTT.

This clonotype came up a few times. The chain is built from TRBV7-8 and TRBJ2-5; D may be TRBD1 or TRBD2 (6 bases each). The CDR3 consists of 15 residues. CDR1 and CDR2 from the germline V gene are SGHVS and FQNEAQ. Between the trimmed V and J ends, which lost 1 base and 5 bases, there was a span of 14 bases. The CDR3 coding sequence is TGTGCCAGCAGCTTAGGGGGGGCAGGAATGGAGACCCAGTACTTC. The encoded protein is CASSLGGAGMETQYF.

This clonotype showed up many times. The chain uses TRBV4-1 and TRBJ2-7; 9 bases line up with TRBD2. The CDR3 is 16 residues long. The germline V gene encodes CDR1 MGHRA and CDR2 YSYEKL. V shed 0 bases, J shed 5 bases, and the junction held 8 bases outside the gene matches. The CDR3 DNA sequence: TGCGCCAGCAGCCAAGATCGGGTAGCGGGAGTCGACGAGCAGTACTTC. Translating gives CASSQDRVAGVDEQYF.

This clonotype was observed at least ten times. The J gene is TRBJ1-3, the V gene TRBV20-1, with TRBD1 matching over 10 bases. This CDR3 is 14 amino acids long. Germline V lookup: CDR1 DFQATT, CDR2 SNEGSKA (reference sequence). V gave up 2 bases and J gave up 4 bases; unmatched junction bases: 2. The CDR3 loop is CSARTGQGGNTIYF. CDR3 sequence (DNA): TGCAGTGCTAGAACGGGACAGGGGGGAAACACCATATATTTT.

This clonotype was detected only a few times. The J gene is TRBJ1-5, the V gene TRBV19, with D unresolved. Germline V CDR1 and CDR2: LNHDA, SQIVND (reference sequence). The CDR3 totals 14 residues. Trimming took 3 bases from V and 5 from J, leaving 11 bases between them. The CDR3 DNA follows: TGTGCCAGTAGTATGCAAGGGCCCCATCAGCCCCAGCATTTT. This sequence encodes CASSMQGPHQPQHF.

This clonotype was counted at least ten times. This chain links TRBV6-1 with TRBJ1-1, with D maybe TRBD1 (6 bases). Germline CDR1 and CDR2: MNHNS and SASEGT. V dropped 5 bases and J dropped 5 bases, with 15 bases sitting between them. This CDR3 contains 14 residues. The CDR3 nucleotides are TGTGCCAGCAGTACCCAGGGGTTTCTGACTGAAGCTTTCTTT. It codes for CASSTQGFLTEAFF.

The V call is TRBV5-4, the J call TRBJ2-3; 9 bases agree with TRBD2. Germline V CDR1 and CDR2: SGHNT, YYREEE (reference sequence). The V segment lost 2 bases and the J segment 7 bases; nucleotides outside the gene matches: 14. CDR3 length: 17 amino acids. The CDR3 region has the DNA TGTGCCAGCAGCTTCTCGGGGGGTAGCGGGAGTTGGAATACGCAGTATTTT. This gives the protein CASSFSGGSGSWNTQYF.

V and J are TRBV12-5 and TRBJ2-5; no definite D call. The CDR3 length is 13 residues. CDR1 is LGHNT and CDR2 is FRNRAP in the germline V gene. Trimming cost V 6 bases and J 4 bases, with 12 bases left between them. CDR3 in amino acids: CASGLGPRETQYF. The CDR3 DNA follows: TGTGCTAGTGGCCTTGGACCACGAGAGACCCAGTACTTC.

The table lists this clonotype with many counts. This sequence joins TRBV27 and TRBJ1-5, with D perhaps TRBD1 (6 bases). The CDR3 has 16 amino acids. Per germline, CDR1 MNHEY and CDR2 SMNVEV (reference sequence). V was cut by 8 bases and J by 1 base, with 18 bases left in between. The CDR3 here is CASGGGPYSSNQPQHF. The CDR3 region has the DNA TGTGCCAGCGGGGGGGGGCCTTACTCAAGCAATCAGCCCCAGCATTTT.